The 18 T cell receptor beta chains in this list originate from one sample, sequenced in a study of blood T cell repertoires in COVID-19. Sequencing was performed with immunoSEQ multiplex PCR; in TCRdb, only in-frame clones are kept and a portion is missing. The sample has 150,000 or so clones, more than 90% seen once. Sample: peripheral blood. The origin of the receptors is a man aged 45-65 years with acute or convalescent COVID-19.

The chain links TRBV10-3 to TRBJ1-2; 7 nucleotides agree with TRBD1. V lost 6 bases, J lost 0 bases, and 7 bases stayed unmatched. Germline V lookup: CDR1 ENHRY, CDR2 SYGVKD. This CDR3 contains 15 residues. The CDR3 sequence is CAISTGQAANYGYTF. As DNA, the CDR3 is TGTGCCATCAGCACCGGACAGGCAGCTAACTATGGCTACACCTTC.

This clone came up once. The CDR3 spells CASSWNRVNTGELFF. The CDR3 DNA sequence: TGTGCCAGCAGTTGGAACAGGGTTAACACCGGGGAGCTGTTTTTT. The rearrangement joins TRBV6-5 to TRBJ2-2; TRBD1 is a possible D gene (6 bases). There are 15 residues in the CDR3. V dropped 4 bases and J dropped 2 bases, with 11 bases sitting between them. Germline V gene data show CDR1 as MNHEY and CDR2 as SVGAGI.

The gene calls are TRBV7-9 and TRBJ2-2; 8 bases fit TRBD2. V lost 5 bases and J lost 1; bases outside the gene matches: 6. The germline V gene has CDR1 SEHNR and CDR2 FQNEAQ (reference sequence). The CDR3 sequence is 16 residues long. The CDR3 spells CASSQILAENTGELFF. For the CDR3, the DNA is TGTGCCAGCAGCCAAATACTAGCGGAGAACACCGGGGAGCTGTTTTTT.

CDR3 sequence reads: CSASSLALAGSTDTQYF. The CDR3 DNA reads TGCAGTGCTAGTAGCCTGGCTCTAGCGGGTAGCACAGATACGCAGTATTTT. The gene calls are TRBV20-1 and TRBJ2-3; TRBD2 aligns across 8 bases. V lost 3 bases and J lost 0; bases outside the gene matches: 11. Germline CDR1 and CDR2: DFQATT and SNEGSKA (reference sequence). The CDR3 consists of 17 residues.

The J gene is TRBJ2-5, the V gene TRBV4-2, with 8 bases aligning to TRBD2. Trimming at V came to 1 base and at J to 4 bases, leaving 11 bases not matched to a gene. Germline V gene lookup returns CDR1 LGHNA and CDR2 YNFKEQ. CDR3 size: 17 residues. CDR3: CASSQGAGTRGLETQYF. The CDR3 bases are TGTGCCAGCAGCCAAGGGGCCGGGACTAGAGGGTTAGAGACCCAGTACTTC.

V is TRBV21-1 and J is TRBJ1-5; TRBD1 is the table's D call, not checked against the DNA. TRBV21-1 has pseudogene status. This CDR3 comprises 14 residues. In nucleotides, the CDR3 is TGTGCCAGCAGCAAACGACACGGCAGATTGGCCCAGCATTTT. It encodes CASSKRHGRLAQHF.

V usage is TRBV28 and J usage is TRBJ2-3; 8 nucleotides agree with TRBD2. The V gene end was trimmed by 5 bases and the J gene end by 6 bases; junction bases not matched to a gene: 13. CDR3 length equals 16 residues. Germline assignment: CDR1 MDHEN and CDR2 SYDVKM. The CDR3 here is CASSTSSGGRWDTQYF. The CDR3 nucleotides are TGTGCCAGCAGTACTTCCTCTGGCGGGAGGTGGGATACGCAGTATTTT.

The chain joins TRBV5-1 to TRBJ2-3, with D maybe TRBD2 (7 bases). The CDR3 sequence is 17 residues long. The germline V gene encodes CDR1 SGHRS and CDR2 YFSETQ. Trimming took 0 bases from V and 2 from J, leaving 16 bases between them. CDR3 residues: CASSLEGGVSTTDTQYF. The CDR3 region has the DNA TGCGCCAGCAGCTTGGAGGGGGGGGTCAGCACCACAGATACGCAGTATTTT.

The count of this clone is one. The J gene is TRBJ1-5, the V gene TRBV2, with D possibly TRBD1 on 5 matching bases. The germline V and J ends were trimmed by 4 bases and 5 bases, with 9 bases remaining between them. Germline CDR1 SNHLY, CDR2 FYNNEI. The CDR3 runs 13 residues. This chain's CDR3 is CASSGGGDQPQHF. The CDR3 bases are TGTGCCAGCAGTGGCGGGGGTGATCAGCCCCAGCATTTT.

The chain combines TRBV18 with TRBJ1-2; 7 positions match TRBD1. Trimming took 2 bases from V and 5 from J; bases not matched to a gene: 11. This CDR3 contains 16 residues. Germline V lookup: CDR1 KGHSH, CDR2 LQKENI. CDR3 in amino acids: CASSPRRGQEQYGYTF. The CDR3 coding sequence is TGTGCCAGCTCACCAAGGAGAGGACAGGAGCAATATGGCTACACCTTC.

The genes are TRBV27 and TRBJ1-5, with D hard to call. Per germline, CDR1 MNHEY and CDR2 SMNVEV (reference sequence). V was cut by 5 bases and J by 7 bases, with 15 bases left in between. This CDR3 contains 14 residues. In nucleotides, the CDR3 is TGTGCCAGCAGTCCCTTGACGGGAGGGCAGCCCCAGCATTTT. It codes for CASSPLTGGQPQHF.

For the CDR3, the DNA is TGTGCCAGCAGTCTCGCGGCGGGGGGCAATCAGCCCCAGCATTTT. Its translation: CASSLAAGGNQPQHF. The V call is TRBV5-6, the J call TRBJ1-5; possibly TRBD1 for D (5 bases). The CDR3 length is 15 residues. The germline V and J ends were trimmed by 5 bases and 2 bases, with 14 bases remaining between them. The germline V gene encodes CDR1 SGHDT and CDR2 YYEEEE.

About this clone itself: The junction and the germline gene differ at one end; a read error may be behind it. The gene calls are TRBV3-1 (or the pseudogene TRBV3-2) and TRBJ1-1, with TRBD1 matching 7 bases. This CDR3 has 12 residues. Germline assignment: CDR1 LGHDT and CDR2 YNNKEL (reference sequence). The CDR3 sequence is CASSPRTGKLSF. The CDR3 DNA is TGTGCCAGCAGCCCTAGGACAGGCAAACTCTCCTTT.

This chain connects TRBV4-1 to TRBJ2-7; the D gene is possibly TRBD2 (6 bases). V gave up 1 base and J gave up 5 bases, with 15 bases separating them. Germline CDR1 and CDR2: MGHRA and YSYEKL. The CDR3 extends over 15 amino acids. The CDR3 sequence is CASSQVGPRLDEQYF. Written as DNA, the CDR3 is TGCGCCAGCAGCCAAGTGGGACCACGACTAGACGAGCAGTACTTC.

Only a few counts were recorded for this clone. The V and J genes are TRBV4-2 and TRBJ1-2, with D maybe TRBD1 (6 bases). The germline V gene encodes CDR1 LGHNA and CDR2 YNFKEQ. V was pared by 1 base and J by 4 bases, with 13 bases between. The CDR3 length is 15 residues. CDR3 bases: TGTGCCAGCAGCCAAGCCCTAGGACAGCCCTATGGCTACACCTTC. It specifies CASSQALGQPYGYTF.

This clone was observed a single time. The V gene is TRBV19, the J gene TRBJ1-5; no clear D. The germline gives CDR1 LNHDA, CDR2 SQIVND (reference sequence). V lost 4 bases and J 3 bases, leaving 7 bases between the germline ends. The CDR3 is 13 amino acids. CDR3 amino acids: CASSTGYNQPQHF. Written as DNA, the CDR3 is TGTGCCAGTAGTACAGGTTACAATCAGCCCCAGCATTTT.

The CDR3 nucleotides read TGTGCCTGGAATGGCGGGAGCTCCTACGAGCAGTACTTC. It translates to CAWNGGSSYEQYF. The chain combines TRBV30 with TRBJ2-7; 7 positions match TRBD2. Per germline, CDR1 GTSNPN and CDR2 SVGIG (reference sequence). Losses at the gene ends were 4 bases for V and 0 bases for J; bases not matched to a gene: 3. This CDR3 has 13 residues.

The chain has TRBV5-8 and TRBJ1-4; TRBD1 matches at 7 bases. The CDR3 is made up of 15 amino acids. Germline values: CDR1 SGHTS, CDR2 YDEGEE. V was pared by 5 bases and J by 5 bases, with 9 bases of the junction left unmatched. CDR3 in amino acids: CASRPPGQMNEKLFF. CDR3 bases: TGTGCCAGCAGACCCCCGGGACAGATGAATGAAAAACTGTTTTTT. The full variable domain, its missing parts supplied by reference TRBV5-8 and TRBJ1-4, is EAGVTQSPTHLIKTRGQQATLRCSPISGHTSVYWYQQALGLGLQFLLWYDEGEERNRGNFPPRFSGRQFPNYSSELNVNALELEDSALYLCASRPPGQMNEKLFFGSGTQLSVL.